This T cell receptor beta chain is from a study of cytomegalovirus exposure and HLA in healthy donors. About the research overall: Early released data had about 80 million unique TCRs, all coming from HLA-typed donors. Findings and caveats of the study: Reportedly, diagnosis of cytomegalovirus status by the classifier showed high specificity and sensitivity. A later analysis linked a missense DCLRE1C variant to TCR beta V- and J-gene trimming. Serostatus for CMV was the only available immune exposure information.

This CDR3 has 14 amino acids. Germline CDR1 reads MNHEY; CDR2 reads SVGAGI. V was pared by 6 bases and J by 5 bases, with 16 bases between. The PCR employed 60 Vbeta primers together with 13 Jbeta primers. Sequencing was performed with immunoSEQ multiplex PCR; in TCRdb, only in-frame clones are kept and a portion is missing. This sample carries some 110,000 clones, 65% to 85% of them seen once, and the ten largest clones take roughly 16%. This clone has only one observation. Its antigen is still unknown. The clonotype was recovered from a man between 45 and 60 years old in good health and CMV-seropositive. Sequencing was done on a sample of PBMCs. This chain joins TRBV6-5 and TRBJ2-5; D possibly corresponds to TRBD2 (6 bases). The CDR3 loop reads CASSRTRRVETQYF. The CDR3 bases are TGTGCCAGCAGCCGGACAAGGAGGGTGGAGACCCAGTACTTC.